This T cell receptor beta chain came from a study of T cells in tuberculosis. For the study at large: T cells were selected with CD1B tetramers loaded with glucose monomycolate. Study-level results: Low-affinity CD1B-GMM tetramer-binding T cells may have been missed.

The repertoire was sequenced with immunoSEQ multiplex PCR; TCRdb's copy has only in-frame clones and lacks some. Of nearly 60,000 clones in the sample, 70% to 90% are singletons; the top ten hold 21%. The ends lost 1 base at V and 9 bases at J; junction bases unmatched: 10. The CDR3 runs to 16 residues. Germline V gene data show CDR1 as MNHEY and CDR2 as SVGAGI. Cells were sorted from thawed PBMC rested overnight and stained with GMM-loaded CD1B tetramer, viability dye and anti-CD3. CD1B tetramers were loaded with Rhodococcus equi-derived C32 glucose monomycolate. This clone turned up a few times. The source material was CD1b-GMM tetramer-negative cells sorted from PBMCs. The TCR sequence derives from an adult woman with latent tuberculosis. V and J are TRBV6-5 and TRBJ2-1, with 9 bases identical to TRBD2. CDR3 residues: CASSYLTPGLASEQFF. The CDR3 DNA sequence: TGTGCCAGCAGTTACTTGACGCCGGGACTAGCAAGTGAGCAGTTCTTC.